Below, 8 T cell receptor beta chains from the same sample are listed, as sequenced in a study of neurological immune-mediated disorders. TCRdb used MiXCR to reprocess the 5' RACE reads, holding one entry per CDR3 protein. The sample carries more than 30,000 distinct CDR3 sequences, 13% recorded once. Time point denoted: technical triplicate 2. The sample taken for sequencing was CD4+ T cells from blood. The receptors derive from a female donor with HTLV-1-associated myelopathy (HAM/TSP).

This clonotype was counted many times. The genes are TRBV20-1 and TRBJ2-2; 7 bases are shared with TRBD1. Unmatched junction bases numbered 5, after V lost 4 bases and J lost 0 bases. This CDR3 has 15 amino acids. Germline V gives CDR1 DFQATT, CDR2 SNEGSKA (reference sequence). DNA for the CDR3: TGCAGTGCTACGGGACAGCATTCGAACACCGGGGAGCTGTTTTTT. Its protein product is CSATGQHSNTGELFF.

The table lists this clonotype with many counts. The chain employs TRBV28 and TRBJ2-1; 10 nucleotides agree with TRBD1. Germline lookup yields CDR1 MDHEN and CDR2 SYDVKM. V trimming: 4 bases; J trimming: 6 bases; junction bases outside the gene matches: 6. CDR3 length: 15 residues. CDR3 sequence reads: CASSSSGTGANEQFF. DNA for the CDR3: TGTGCCAGCAGTTCCTCCGGGACAGGGGCCAATGAGCAGTTCTTC.

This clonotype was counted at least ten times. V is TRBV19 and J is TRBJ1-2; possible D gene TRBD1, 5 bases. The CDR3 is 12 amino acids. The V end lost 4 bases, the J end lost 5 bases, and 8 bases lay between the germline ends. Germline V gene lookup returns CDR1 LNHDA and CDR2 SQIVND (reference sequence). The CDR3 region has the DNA TGTGCCAGTAGTACACGGACATATGGCTACACCTTC. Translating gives CASSTRTYGYTF. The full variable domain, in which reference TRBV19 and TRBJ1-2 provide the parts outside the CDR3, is DGGITQSPKYLFRKEGQNVTLSCEQNLNHDAMYWYRQDPGQGLRLIYYSQIVNDFQKGDIAEGYSVSREKKESFPLTVTSAQKNPTAFYLCASSTRTYGYTFGSGTRLTVV.

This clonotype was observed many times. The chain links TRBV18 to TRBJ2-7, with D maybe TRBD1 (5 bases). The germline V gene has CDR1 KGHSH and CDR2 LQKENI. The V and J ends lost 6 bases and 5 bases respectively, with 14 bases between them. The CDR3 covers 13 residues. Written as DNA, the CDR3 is TGTGCCAGCTCCCCAGGGCCGGAAAACGAGCAGTACTTC. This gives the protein CASSPGPENEQYF.

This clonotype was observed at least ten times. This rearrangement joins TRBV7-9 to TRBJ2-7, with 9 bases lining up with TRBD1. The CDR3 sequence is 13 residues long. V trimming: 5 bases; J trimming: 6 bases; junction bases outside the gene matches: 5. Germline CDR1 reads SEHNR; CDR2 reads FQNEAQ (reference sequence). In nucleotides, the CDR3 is TGTGCCAGCAGCGGAGGGACAGGGCTCGAGCAGTACTTC. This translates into CASSGGTGLEQYF.

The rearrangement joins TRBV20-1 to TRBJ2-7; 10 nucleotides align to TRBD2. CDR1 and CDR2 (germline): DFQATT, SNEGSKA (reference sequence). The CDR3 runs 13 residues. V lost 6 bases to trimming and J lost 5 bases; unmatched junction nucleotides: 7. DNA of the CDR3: TGCAGTGCCGGTAGCGGGAGGCTGGACGAGCAGTACTTC. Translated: CSAGSGRLDEQYF.

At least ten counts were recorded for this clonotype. CDR3 protein: CASSVDLGQGQYEQYF. CDR3 DNA: TGTGCCAGCAGCGTAGATCTGGGACAGGGTCAGTACGAGCAGTACTTC. The chain uses TRBV9 and TRBJ2-7, with 9 positions matching TRBD1. Germline CDR1 reads SGDLS; CDR2 reads YYNGEE. J lost 4 bases, V lost 0 bases, and 8 bases had no gene match. The length of the CDR3 is 16 residues.

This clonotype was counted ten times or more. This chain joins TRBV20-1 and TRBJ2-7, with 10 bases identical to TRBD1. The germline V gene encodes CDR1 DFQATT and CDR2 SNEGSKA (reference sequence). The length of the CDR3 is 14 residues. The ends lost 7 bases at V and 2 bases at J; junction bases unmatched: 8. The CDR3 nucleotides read TGCAGTGTAATCAGACAGGGGGCCACCTACGAGCAGTACTTC. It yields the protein CSVIRQGATYEQYF.